A single sample gave rise to the 24 T cell receptor beta chains below, sequenced in a study of cytomegalovirus exposure and HLA in healthy donors. Profiling relied on immunoSEQ multiplex PCR, and the TCRdb table lists in-frame clones only, not all of them. In the table there are some 140,000 clones, less than 90% of which are singletons. Sequencing used PBMCs. The source is a man aged 18 to 35 in good health and CMV-seronegative.

J is TRBJ2-2 and V is TRBV7-9; 7 bases line up with TRBD1. The germline gives CDR1 SEHNR, CDR2 FQNEAQ (reference sequence). The CDR3 extends over 16 amino acids. With 2 bases clipped from V and 3 bases from J, the junction kept 6 bases outside the gene matches. This CDR3 reads CASSLPTGFDTGELFF. Written as DNA, the CDR3 is TGTGCCAGCAGCTTACCGACAGGGTTTGACACCGGGGAGCTGTTTTTT.

This clone turned up a few times. J is TRBJ2-3 and V is TRBV5-4, with 7 positions matching TRBD2. Unmatched junction bases numbered 13, after V lost 4 bases and J lost 2 bases. This CDR3 has 17 residues. Germline values: CDR1 SGHNT, CDR2 YYREEE (reference sequence). The CDR3 DNA is TGTGCCAGCAGCCCATCGAGCGGGGCGGGGCCCACAGATACGCAGTATTTT. This codes for CASSPSSGAGPTDTQYF.

This chain connects TRBV28 to TRBJ1-4, with D tentatively TRBD1 (6 bases). This CDR3 comprises 15 residues. Germline V gene lookup returns CDR1 MDHEN and CDR2 SYDVKM. Trimming took off 4 bases at V and 7 bases at J, with 16 bases between the two ends. CDR3 bases: TGTGCCAGCAGTTCCCCACCGGGACACGGTGAAAAACTGTTTTTT. Encoded protein: CASSSPPGHGEKLFF.

The chain has TRBV7-8 and TRBJ2-2; 9 bases fit TRBD2. CDR3 length: 18 residues. The J segment lost 4 bases and the V segment lost 5 bases, leaving 14 bases of the junction unmatched. Germline CDR1 is SGHVS and CDR2 is FQNEAQ. The CDR3 loop is CASSPRRPAGGPTGELFF. CDR3 DNA: TGTGCCAGCAGCCCCCGGCGTCCAGCGGGAGGCCCCACCGGGGAGCTGTTTTTT.

This chain joins TRBV5-1 and TRBJ2-5, with D possibly matching TRBD2 (6 bases). V lost 2 bases and J lost 2, with 13 bases in between. Germline V gene sequence: CDR1 SGHRS, CDR2 YFSETQ. The CDR3 is 15 residues long. The CDR3 spells CASSFNPAGQETQYF. The DNA for the CDR3 is TGCGCCAGCAGCTTCAACCCCGCGGGGCAAGAGACCCAGTACTTC.

The J gene is TRBJ1-4, the V gene TRBV4-1, with D maybe TRBD1 (5 bases). Trimming cost V 7 bases and J 1 base, with 16 bases left between them. This CDR3 comprises 16 residues. CDR1 is MGHRA and CDR2 is YSYEKL in the germline V gene. In nucleotides, the CDR3 is TGCGCCAGCACCGGTTTAGGGGTGAGAACTAATGAAAAACTGTTTTTT. Its translation is CASTGLGVRTNEKLFF.

The chain is built from TRBV18 and TRBJ2-6; 7 positions agree with TRBD1. V gave up 1 base and J gave up 0 bases; unmatched junction bases: 0. CDR1 KGHSH and CDR2 LQKENI come from the germline V gene. This CDR3 comprises 16 residues. The CDR3 spells CASSPQGASGANVLTF. The CDR3 region has the DNA TGTGCCAGCTCACCACAGGGGGCCTCTGGGGCCAACGTCCTGACTTTC.

This rearrangement joins TRBV9 to TRBJ2-5, with D maybe TRBD1 (5 bases). Trimming stripped 0 bases from V and 2 bases from J, with 14 bases between. There are 16 residues in the CDR3. CDR1 is SGDLS and CDR2 is YYNGEE in the germline V gene. The DNA of the CDR3 is TGTGCCAGCAGCGTAGATCCCGCAGGGTCTCAAGAGACCCAGTACTTC. Its translation is CASSVDPAGSQETQYF.

V and J are TRBV29-1 and TRBJ1-1; 9 bases agree with TRBD1. CDR3 length equals 13 residues. V was clipped by 1 base and J by 11 bases; unmatched bases: 8. CDR1 and CDR2 from the germline V gene are SQVTM and ANQGSEA. CDR3 bases: TGCAGCGTTGAAGGGGACAGGGACCTTCTCGCTTTCTTT. Amino acids: CSVEGDRDLLAFF.

This chain connects TRBV28 to TRBJ2-7; maybe TRBD2 (6 bases). Between the trimmed V and J ends, which lost 3 bases and 4 bases, there was a span of 19 bases. The CDR3 totals 16 residues. Germline CDR1 and CDR2: MDHEN and SYDVKM. CDR3 nucleotide sequence: TGTGCCAGCAGTTTGCACGGGACTTCTGGGGTTTACGAGCAGTACTTC. Protein product: CASSLHGTSGVYEQYF.

V and J are TRBV6-1 and TRBJ2-5; 10 bases are a match to TRBD2. This CDR3 is built from 15 residues. Unmatched junction bases numbered 8, after V lost 5 bases and J lost 5 bases. Per germline, CDR1 MNHNS and CDR2 SASEGT. In nucleotides, the CDR3 is TGTGCCAGCAGTAAGATAGCGGGGGGCAGGGAGACCCAGTACTTC. Translation: CASSKIAGGRETQYF.

This sequence joins TRBV5-4 and TRBJ2-5, with 9 positions matching TRBD1. The J segment lost 2 bases and the V segment lost 4 bases, leaving 6 bases of the junction unmatched. The CDR3 sequence is 15 residues long. Germline V lookup: CDR1 SGHNT, CDR2 YYREEE (reference sequence). CDR3 in amino acids: CASSTGQGRQETQYF. CDR3 coding DNA: TGTGCCAGCAGCACAGGACAGGGGCGACAAGAGACCCAGTACTTC.

In its sample, this clone was seen a few times. The chain has TRBV6-6 and TRBJ1-5; 8 bases align to TRBD1. Trimming cost V 0 bases and J 7 bases; bases outside gene matches: 2. The CDR3 is 14 residues long. CDR1 MNHNY and CDR2 SVGAGI come from the germline V gene (reference sequence). This CDR3 reads CASSYSTGGQPQHF. In DNA, the CDR3 is TGTGCCAGCAGTTACTCCACAGGGGGGCAGCCCCAGCATTTT.

The CDR3, as DNA: TGTGCCAGCAGCCTGACCGGGACAGCCTATGGCTACACCTTC. It specifies CASSLTGTAYGYTF. V usage is TRBV13 and J usage is TRBJ1-2; 7 bases are a match to TRBD1. Germline CDR1 PRHDT, CDR2 FYEKMQ (reference sequence). CDR3 length: 14 residues. V was clipped by 5 bases and J by 4 bases; unmatched bases: 7.

The rearrangement links TRBV11-2 to TRBJ1-2; D perhaps matches TRBD1 (5 bases). This CDR3 comprises 17 residues. The V gene lost 8 bases and the J gene lost 2 bases, with 24 bases spanning the gap. Germline CDR1 is SGHAT and CDR2 is FQNNGV. The CDR3 is CASSPPGQGDRNYGYTF. In nucleotides, the CDR3 is TGTGCCAGCTCCCCACCCGGCCAGGGCGATCGGAACTATGGCTACACCTTC.

The V call is TRBV6-6, the J call TRBJ2-1; D call uncertain. V gave up 1 base and J gave up 3 bases, with 7 bases separating them. This CDR3 contains 14 residues. CDR1 and CDR2 (germline): MNHNY, SVGAGI (reference sequence). In DNA, the CDR3 is TGTGCCAGCAGTTACTTTCCCGGCTACAATGAGCAGTTCTTC. Its translation: CASSYFPGYNEQFF.

The chain couples TRBV28 to TRBJ1-2; D unclear. The CDR3 contains 13 residues. Looked up from germline, CDR1 is MDHEN and CDR2 is SYDVKM. V lost 6 bases and J 7 bases, leaving 15 bases between the germline ends. In DNA, the CDR3 is TGTGCCAGCAGAAGTCAGGTATATCTTGGCTACACCTTC. It translates to CASRSQVYLGYTF.

CDR3 in amino acids: CASRRQGISYEQYF. The CDR3 DNA is TGTGCCAGCAGGAGACAGGGGATATCTTACGAGCAGTACTTC. The chain recombines TRBV28 with TRBJ2-7, with 8 bases matching TRBD1. CDR1 and CDR2 (germline): MDHEN, SYDVKM. The CDR3 has 14 residues. Trimming at V came to 6 bases and at J to 4 bases, leaving 8 bases not matched to a gene.

The rearrangement links TRBV18 to TRBJ2-7; D is undetermined. The CDR3 is 14 residues long. The germline CDR1 and CDR2 sequences are KGHSH and LQKENI. The V end lost 1 base, the J end lost 6 bases, and 13 bases lay between the germline ends. In DNA form, the CDR3 reads TGTGCCAGCTCACCACTGGAATTAAGAGGCGAGCAGTACTTC. Translating gives CASSPLELRGEQYF.

The chain is built from TRBV4-3 and TRBJ1-5; 9 positions match TRBD1. This CDR3 spans 16 amino acids. Germline loops: CDR1 LGHNA, CDR2 YSLEER. J gave up 4 bases and V 0 bases, and 4 bases lay outside the gene matches. CDR3 nucleotides: TGCGCCAGCAGCCAAGATTTAGGACAGGGGAATCAGCCCCAGCATTTT. Amino acid sequence: CASSQDLGQGNQPQHF.

This clone has only one observation. V gene TRBV4-1 combines with J gene TRBJ2-7, with 8 nucleotides matching TRBD1. The CDR3 runs to 17 residues. Germline CDR1 MGHRA, CDR2 YSYEKL. V trimming: 2 bases; J trimming: 1 base; junction bases outside the gene matches: 10. CDR3 loop: CASSQRFRDRPSYEQYF. CDR3 coding DNA: TGCGCCAGCAGCCAAAGGTTCCGGGACAGGCCGTCCTACGAGCAGTACTTC.

The V gene is TRBV28, the J gene TRBJ1-5, with 8 bases that match TRBD1. Per germline, CDR1 MDHEN and CDR2 SYDVKM. There are 20 residues in the CDR3. The V segment lost 6 bases and the J segment 0 bases; nucleotides outside the gene matches: 19. The CDR3 DNA is TGTGCCAGCAGGCCAACCTTCGACCGGGACAGGATATTTAGCAATCAGCCCCAGCATTTT. It yields the protein CASRPTFDRDRIFSNQPQHF.

The chain links TRBV27 to TRBJ2-1; maybe TRBD2 (7 bases). V was trimmed by 4 bases and J by 7 bases, leaving 20 bases between them. Germline V lookup: CDR1 MNHEY, CDR2 SMNVEV (reference sequence). The CDR3 spans 16 residues. In nucleotides, the CDR3 is TGTGCCAGCAGTTCCTCGGGGAGGGGGGGACGAAATGAGCAGTTCTTC. Translated: CASSSSGRGGRNEQFF.

The gene calls are TRBV30 and TRBJ2-1, with 9 bases lining up with TRBD2. This CDR3 contains 14 residues. V lost 3 bases and J lost 4; bases outside the gene matches: 4. Germline V lookup: CDR1 GTSNPN, CDR2 SVGIG (reference sequence). The CDR3 loop is CAWRASGMYNEQFF. The CDR3 bases are TGTGCCTGGAGGGCTAGCGGGATGTACAATGAGCAGTTCTTC.